This T cell receptor (beta chain) appears in the sequencing data of a study of CD8+CD57+ T cells in acquired aplastic anemia. V lost 4 bases and J lost 5; bases outside the gene matches: 7. Germline-derived CDR1 and CDR2 are SGHDT and YYEEEE. The CDR3 contains 14 residues. Before being chosen for sequencing, patients had shown CD8+CD57+ cell expansion by flow cytometry. There were no patients without severe acquired aplastic anemia. Genomic DNA, serving as template, underwent TCR beta VDJ and CDR3 profiling. One entry per CDR3 protein, called by TCRdb with MiXCR from the reads. The sample comprises 120,000 or so distinct CDR3 sequences, almost 40% of which are singletons, and roughly 3% rests with the top ten. This clonotype was seen at least ten times.

The clonotype was recovered from a human donor with aplastic anemia. The sample comprised sorted CD4+, CD8+, or CD8+CD57+ T cells (not recorded which) from PBMCs. This rearrangement joins TRBV5-6 to TRBJ1-1; 8 bases are a match to TRBD1. CDR3 nucleotides: TGTGCCAGCAGCCTTCGACAGGGGATAACTGAAGCTTTCTTT. Amino acids: CASSLRQGITEAFF.